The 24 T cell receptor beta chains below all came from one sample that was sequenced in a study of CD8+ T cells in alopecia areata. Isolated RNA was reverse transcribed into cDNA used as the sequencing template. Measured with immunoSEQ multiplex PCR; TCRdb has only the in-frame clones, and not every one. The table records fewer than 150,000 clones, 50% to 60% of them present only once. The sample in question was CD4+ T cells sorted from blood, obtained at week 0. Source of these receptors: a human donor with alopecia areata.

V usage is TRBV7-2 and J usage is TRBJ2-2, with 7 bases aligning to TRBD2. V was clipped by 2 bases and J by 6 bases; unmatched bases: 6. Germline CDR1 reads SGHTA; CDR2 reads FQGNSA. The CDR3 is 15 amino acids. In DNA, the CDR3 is TGTGCCAGCAGCTTACTTTCGGGGAGGGCCGGGGAGCTGTTTTTT. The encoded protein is CASSLLSGRAGELFF. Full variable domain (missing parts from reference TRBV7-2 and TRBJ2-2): GAGVSQSPSNKVTEKGKDVELRCDPISGHTALYWYRQSLGQGLEFLIYFQGNSAPDKSGLPSDRFSAERTGGSVSTLTIQRTQQEDSAVYLCASSLLSGRAGELFFGEGSRLTVL.

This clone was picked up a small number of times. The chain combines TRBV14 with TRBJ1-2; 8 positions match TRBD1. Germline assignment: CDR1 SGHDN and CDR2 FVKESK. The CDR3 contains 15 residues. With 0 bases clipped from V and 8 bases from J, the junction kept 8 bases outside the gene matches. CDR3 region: CASSQDLHGTGGYTF. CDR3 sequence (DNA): TGTGCCAGCAGCCAAGATCTTCACGGGACAGGCGGCTACACCTTC.

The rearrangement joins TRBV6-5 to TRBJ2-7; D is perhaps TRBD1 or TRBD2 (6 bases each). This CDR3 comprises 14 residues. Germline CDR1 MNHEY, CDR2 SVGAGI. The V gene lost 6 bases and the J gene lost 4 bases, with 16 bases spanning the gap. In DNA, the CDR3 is TGTGCCAGCAGGGTCGCTGGGGGGCGTTACGAGCAGTACTTC. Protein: CASRVAGGRYEQYF.

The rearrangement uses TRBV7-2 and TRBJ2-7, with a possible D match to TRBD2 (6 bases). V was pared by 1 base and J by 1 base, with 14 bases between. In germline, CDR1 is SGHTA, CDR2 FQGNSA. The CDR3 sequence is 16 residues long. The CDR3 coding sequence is TGTGCCAGCAGCTTAGTGGCGGGAACCAATTCCTACGAGCAGTACTTC. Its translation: CASSLVAGTNSYEQYF.

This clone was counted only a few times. The chain's CDR3 is CASSPGRRSTDTQYF. DNA for the CDR3: TGCGCCAGCAGCCCCGGCCGGCGGAGCACAGATACGCAGTATTTT. J is TRBJ2-3 and V is TRBV5-1; D unclear. The CDR3 loop spans 15 amino acids. From germline, CDR1 is SGHRS and CDR2 YFSETQ. V lost 4 bases, J lost 0 bases, and 12 bases lay in between.

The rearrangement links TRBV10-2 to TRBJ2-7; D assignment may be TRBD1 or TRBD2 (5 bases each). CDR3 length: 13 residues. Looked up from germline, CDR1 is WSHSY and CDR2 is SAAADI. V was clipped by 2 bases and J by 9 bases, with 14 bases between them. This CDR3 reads CASSEPTRGGQYF. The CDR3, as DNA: TGCGCCAGCAGTGAGCCGACCCGTGGGGGGCAGTACTTC.

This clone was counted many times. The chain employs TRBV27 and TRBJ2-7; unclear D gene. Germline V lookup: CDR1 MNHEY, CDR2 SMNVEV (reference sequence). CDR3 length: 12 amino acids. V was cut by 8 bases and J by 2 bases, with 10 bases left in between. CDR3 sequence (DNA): TGTGCCAGCTCGGACGGACCCTACGAGCAGTACTTC. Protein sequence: CASSDGPYEQYF.

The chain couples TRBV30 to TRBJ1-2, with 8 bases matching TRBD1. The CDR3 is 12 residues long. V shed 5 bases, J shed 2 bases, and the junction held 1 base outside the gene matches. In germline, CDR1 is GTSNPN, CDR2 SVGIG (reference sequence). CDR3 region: CAWWTGNYGYTF. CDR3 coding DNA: TGTGCCTGGTGGACAGGGAACTATGGCTACACCTTC.

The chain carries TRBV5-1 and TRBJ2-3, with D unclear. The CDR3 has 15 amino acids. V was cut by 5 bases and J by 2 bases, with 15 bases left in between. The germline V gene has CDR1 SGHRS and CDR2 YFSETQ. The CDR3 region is CASRSVDPITDTQYF. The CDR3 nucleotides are TGCGCCAGCAGAAGTGTGGACCCAATCACAGATACGCAGTATTTT. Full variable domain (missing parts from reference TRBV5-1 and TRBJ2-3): KAGVTQTPRYLIKTRGQQVTLSCSPISGHRSVSWYQQTPGQGLQFLFEYFSETQRNKGNFPGRFSGRQFSNSRSEMNVSTLELGDSALYLCASRSVDPITDTQYFGPGTRLTVL.

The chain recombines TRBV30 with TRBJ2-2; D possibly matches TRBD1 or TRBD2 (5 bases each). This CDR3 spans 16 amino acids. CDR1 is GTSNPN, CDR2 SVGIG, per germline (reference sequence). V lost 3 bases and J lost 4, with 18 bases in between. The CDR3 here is CAWRGVRGEGTGELFF. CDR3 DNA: TGTGCCTGGAGGGGGGTCCGGGGAGAGGGCACCGGGGAGCTGTTTTTT. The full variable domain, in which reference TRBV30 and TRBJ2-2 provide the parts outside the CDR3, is SQTIHQWPATLVQPVGSPLSLECTVEGTSNPNLYWYRQAAGRGLQLLFYSVGIGQISSEVPQNLSASRPQDRQFILSSKKLLLSDSGFYLCAWRGVRGEGTGELFFGEGSRLTVL.

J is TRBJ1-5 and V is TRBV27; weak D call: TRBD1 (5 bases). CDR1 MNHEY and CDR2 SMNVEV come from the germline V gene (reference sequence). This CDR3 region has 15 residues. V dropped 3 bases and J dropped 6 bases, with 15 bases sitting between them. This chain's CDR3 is CASSLEGASSQPQHF. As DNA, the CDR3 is TGTGCCAGCAGTTTGGAAGGGGCTTCATCTCAGCCCCAGCATTTT.

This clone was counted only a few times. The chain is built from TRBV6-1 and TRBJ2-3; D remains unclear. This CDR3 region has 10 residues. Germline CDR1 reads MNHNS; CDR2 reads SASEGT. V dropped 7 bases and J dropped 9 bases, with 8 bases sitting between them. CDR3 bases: TGTGCCAGCAAAGCGCACACGCAGTATTTT. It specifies CASKAHTQYF.

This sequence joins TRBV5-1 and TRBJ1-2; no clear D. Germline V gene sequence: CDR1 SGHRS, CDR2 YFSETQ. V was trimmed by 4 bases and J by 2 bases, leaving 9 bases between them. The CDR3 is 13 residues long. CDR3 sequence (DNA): TGCGCCAGCAGCACCCTCAGAAACTATGGCTACACCTTC. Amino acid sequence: CASSTLRNYGYTF.

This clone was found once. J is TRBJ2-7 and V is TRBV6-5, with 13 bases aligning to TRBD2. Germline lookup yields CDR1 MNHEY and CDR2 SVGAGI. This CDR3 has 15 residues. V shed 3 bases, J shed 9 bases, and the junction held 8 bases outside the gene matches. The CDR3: CASSYTGTSGEAQYF. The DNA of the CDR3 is TGTGCCAGCAGTTATACCGGGACTAGCGGGGAGGCGCAGTACTTC.

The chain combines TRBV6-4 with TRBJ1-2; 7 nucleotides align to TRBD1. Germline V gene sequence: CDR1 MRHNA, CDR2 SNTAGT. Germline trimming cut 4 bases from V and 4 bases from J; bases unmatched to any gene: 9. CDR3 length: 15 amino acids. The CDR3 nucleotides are TGTGCCAGCAGTGCCCAACCGGGACAGACCTATGGCTACACCTTC. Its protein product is CASSAQPGQTYGYTF.

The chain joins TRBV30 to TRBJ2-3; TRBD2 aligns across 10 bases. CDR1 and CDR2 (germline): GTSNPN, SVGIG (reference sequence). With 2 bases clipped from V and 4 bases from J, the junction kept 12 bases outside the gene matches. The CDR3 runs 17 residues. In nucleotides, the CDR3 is TGTGCCTGGAGTTCAATCCGGACTAGCGGAAAAGCAGATACGCAGTATTTT. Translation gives CAWSSIRTSGKADTQYF.

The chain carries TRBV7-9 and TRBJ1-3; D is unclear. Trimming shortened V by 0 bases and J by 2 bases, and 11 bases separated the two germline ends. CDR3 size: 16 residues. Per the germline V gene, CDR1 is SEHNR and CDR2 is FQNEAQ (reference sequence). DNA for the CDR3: TGTGCCAGCAGCTTAGCTGGTACGGGGACTGGAAACACCATATATTTT. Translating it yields CASSLAGTGTGNTIYF.

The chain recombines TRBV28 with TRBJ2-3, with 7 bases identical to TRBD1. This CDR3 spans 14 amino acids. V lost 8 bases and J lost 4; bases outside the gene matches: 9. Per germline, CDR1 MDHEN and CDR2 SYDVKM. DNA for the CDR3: TGTGCCAGCGAACAGGGGAATGCGGCAGATACGCAGTATTTT. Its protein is CASEQGNAADTQYF. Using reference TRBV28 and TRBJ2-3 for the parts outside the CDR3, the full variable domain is DVKVTQSSRYLVKRTGEKVFLECVQDMDHENMFWYRQDPGLGLRLIYFSYDVKMKEKGDIPEGYSVSREKKERFSLILESASTNQTSMYLCASEQGNAADTQYFGPGTRLTVL.

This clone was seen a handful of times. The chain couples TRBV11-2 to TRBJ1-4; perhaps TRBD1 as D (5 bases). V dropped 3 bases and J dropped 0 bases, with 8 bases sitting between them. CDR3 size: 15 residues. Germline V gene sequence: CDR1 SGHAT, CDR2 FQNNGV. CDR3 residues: CASSFTGATNEKLFF. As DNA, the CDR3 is TGTGCCAGCAGCTTTACAGGTGCAACTAATGAAAAACTGTTTTTT.

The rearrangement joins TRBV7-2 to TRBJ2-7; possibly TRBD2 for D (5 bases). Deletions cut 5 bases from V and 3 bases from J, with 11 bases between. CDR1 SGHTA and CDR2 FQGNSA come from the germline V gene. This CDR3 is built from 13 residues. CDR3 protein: CASSPDGNYEQYF. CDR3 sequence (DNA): TGTGCCAGCAGCCCGGACGGGAACTACGAGCAGTACTTC. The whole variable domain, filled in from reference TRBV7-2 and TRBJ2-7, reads GAGVSQSPSNKVTEKGKDVELRCDPISGHTALYWYRQSLGQGLEFLIYFQGNSAPDKSGLPSDRFSAERTGGSVSTLTIQRTQQEDSAVYLCASSPDGNYEQYFGPGTRLTVT.

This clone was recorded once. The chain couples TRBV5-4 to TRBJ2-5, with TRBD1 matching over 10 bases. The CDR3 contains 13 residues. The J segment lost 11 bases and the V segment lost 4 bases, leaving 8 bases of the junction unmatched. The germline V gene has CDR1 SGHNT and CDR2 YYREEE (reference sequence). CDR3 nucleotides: TGTGCCAGCAGCCGGGGACAGGGGTCTGGGCAGTACTTC. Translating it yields CASSRGQGSGQYF.

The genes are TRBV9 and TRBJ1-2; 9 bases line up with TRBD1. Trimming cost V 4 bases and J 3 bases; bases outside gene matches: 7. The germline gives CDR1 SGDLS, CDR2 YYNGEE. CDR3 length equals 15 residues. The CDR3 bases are TGTGCCAGCAGCCCGGGACAGGGAAGGGACTATGGCTACACCTTC. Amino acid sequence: CASSPGQGRDYGYTF. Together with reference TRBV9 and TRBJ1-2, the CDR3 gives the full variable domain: DSGVTQTPKHLITATGQRVTLRCSPRSGDLSVYWYQQSLDQGLQFLIQYYNGEERAKGNILERFSAQQFPDLHSELNLSSLELGDSALYFCASSPGQGRDYGYTFGSGTRLTVV.

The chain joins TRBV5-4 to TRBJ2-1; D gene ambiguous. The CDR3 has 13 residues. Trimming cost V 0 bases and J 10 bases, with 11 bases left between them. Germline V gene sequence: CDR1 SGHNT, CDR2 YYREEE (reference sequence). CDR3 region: CASSLGLVSEQFF. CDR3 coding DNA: TGTGCCAGCAGCTTGGGCCTAGTGTCGGAGCAGTTCTTC.

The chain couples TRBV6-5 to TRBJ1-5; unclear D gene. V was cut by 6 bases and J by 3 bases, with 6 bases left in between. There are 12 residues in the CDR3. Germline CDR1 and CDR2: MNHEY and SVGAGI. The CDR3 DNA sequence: TGTGCCAGCAGATCTGTCAATCAGCCCCAGCATTTT. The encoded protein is CASRSVNQPQHF.